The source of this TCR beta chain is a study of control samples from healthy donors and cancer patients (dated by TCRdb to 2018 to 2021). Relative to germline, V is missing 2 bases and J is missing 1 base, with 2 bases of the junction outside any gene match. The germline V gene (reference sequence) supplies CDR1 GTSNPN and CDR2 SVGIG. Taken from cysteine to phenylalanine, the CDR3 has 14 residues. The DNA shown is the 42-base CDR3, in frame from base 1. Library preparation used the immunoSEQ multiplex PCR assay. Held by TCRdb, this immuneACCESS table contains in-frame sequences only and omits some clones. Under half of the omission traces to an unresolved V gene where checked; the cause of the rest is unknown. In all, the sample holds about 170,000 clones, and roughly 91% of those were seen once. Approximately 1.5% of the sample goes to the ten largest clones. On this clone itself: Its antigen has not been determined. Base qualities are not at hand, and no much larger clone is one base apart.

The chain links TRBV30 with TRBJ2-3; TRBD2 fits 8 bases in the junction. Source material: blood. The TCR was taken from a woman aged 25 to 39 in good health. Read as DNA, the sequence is TGTGCCTGGAGTCGGGAGGGCCGCACAGATACGCAGTATTTT. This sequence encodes CAWSREGRTDTQYF.